Below are 30 T cell receptor beta chains sequenced from a single sample in a study of neurological immune-mediated disorders. Time point here: longitudinal time-point 1 (baseline). One entry per CDR3 protein results from TCRdb running MiXCR on the 5' RACE reads. This sample has tens of thousands of distinct CDR3 sequences, with about 9% found just once. Material: PBMCs. All receptors derive from a woman in her thirties or forties in good health.

The sample holds many counts of this clonotype. The chain joins TRBV7-2 to TRBJ2-2; 9 nucleotides match TRBD2. Germline assignment: CDR1 SGHTA and CDR2 FQGNSA. Losses at the gene ends were 7 bases for V and 1 base for J; bases not matched to a gene: 10. The CDR3 spans 17 residues. CDR3 protein: CASTRRGGGGNTGELFF. CDR3 in DNA: TGTGCCAGCACCCGACGCGGCGGGGGGGGGAACACCGGGGAGCTGTTTTTT. Combining the CDR3 with reference TRBV7-2 and TRBJ2-2 gives the whole variable domain GAGVSQSPSNKVTEKGKDVELRCDPISGHTALYWYRQSLGQGLEFLIYFQGNSAPDKSGLPSDRFSAERTGGSVSTLTIQRTQQEDSAVYLCASTRRGGGGNTGELFFGEGSRLTVL.

Regarding this clonotype: One end of the junction does not line up with germline, which may come from a read error. The CDR3 is CASSRTSAADMQYF. The CDR3 coding sequence is TGCGCCAGCAGTCGGACTAGCGCGGCGGATATGCAGTATTTT. This chain uses TRBV5-1 with TRBJ2-3; 9 nucleotides match TRBD2. From germline, CDR1 is SGHRS and CDR2 YFSETQ. This CDR3 spans 14 amino acids.

Many counts were recorded for this clonotype. The chain joins TRBV14 to TRBJ1-2; D is uncertain. V lost 4 bases, J lost 1 base, and 7 bases lay in between. The germline V gene encodes CDR1 SGHDN and CDR2 FVKESK. The CDR3 loop spans 13 amino acids. The CDR3 DNA follows: TGTGCCAGCAGCCCCGGGTATAACTATGGCTACACCTTC. Translation: CASSPGYNYGYTF.

This clonotype was recorded many times. The genes are TRBV12-3 or TRBV12-4 and TRBJ2-2; 7 bases match TRBD1. This CDR3 is 14 amino acids long. J gave up 2 bases and V 8 bases, and 5 bases lay outside the gene matches. CDR3 bases: TGTGCCAGCCTGACAGGGATTAACACCGGGGAGCTGTTTTTT. Amino acid sequence: CASLTGINTGELFF.

This clonotype was seen ten or more times. The chain employs TRBV27 and TRBJ2-7, with a tentative D call TRBD1 (5 bases). Germline-derived CDR1 and CDR2 are MNHEY and SMNVEV (reference sequence). Trimming left V 3 bases short and J 6 bases short, with 6 bases between. This CDR3 comprises 11 residues. The DNA of the CDR3 is TGTGCCAGCAGTTTTGGGGCCGAGCAGTACTTC. As protein: CASSFGAEQYF.

This clonotype was observed at least ten times. V is TRBV7-2 and J is TRBJ2-7, with a possible D match to TRBD2 (6 bases). Germline CDR1 and CDR2: SGHTA and FQGNSA. The CDR3 runs 15 residues. Trimming shortened V by 5 bases and J by 4 bases, and 18 bases separated the two germline ends. CDR3 amino acids: CASSPNMVGGYEQYF. The CDR3 DNA sequence: TGTGCCAGCAGCCCCAATATGGTAGGAGGGTACGAGCAGTACTTC.

This clonotype was picked up many times. This chain links TRBV5-1 with TRBJ2-5; 10 nucleotides match TRBD2. The germline CDR1 and CDR2 sequences are SGHRS and YFSETQ. V was pared by 0 bases and J by 4 bases, with 6 bases of the junction left unmatched. The CDR3 spans 16 residues. The CDR3 sequence is CASSLESSGRGETQYF. The CDR3, as DNA: TGCGCCAGCAGCTTGGAGTCTAGCGGGAGAGGAGAGACCCAGTACTTC.

A few counts support this clonotype. The CDR3 sequence is CASSWVANTGELFF. In DNA form, the CDR3 reads TGTGCCAGCAGCTGGGTAGCGAACACCGGGGAGCTGTTTTTT. The chain is built from TRBV7-3 and TRBJ2-2; D remains unclear. Trimming took 4 bases from V and 0 from J, leaving 6 bases between them. Germline CDR1 SGHTA, CDR2 FQGTGA. This CDR3 has 14 amino acids.

This rearrangement joins TRBV7-2 to TRBJ2-7; D possibly matches TRBD1 or TRBD2 (6 bases each). Deletions cut 1 base from V and 1 base from J, with 11 bases between. CDR3 length: 15 residues. Germline values: CDR1 SGHTA, CDR2 FQGNSA. In nucleotides, the CDR3 is TGTGCCAGCAGCTTAGTTGGGGGGCCTTCCTACGAGCAGTACTTC. Translated, it gives CASSLVGGPSYEQYF.

This clonotype was found many times. The CDR3 DNA is TGTGCCAGCAGCTTTGGTCCAAATGAAAAACTGTTTTTT. Translating it yields CASSFGPNEKLFF. V gene TRBV7-2 combines with J gene TRBJ1-4, with D hard to call. Germline V gives CDR1 SGHTA, CDR2 FQGNSA. V lost 3 bases and J 5 bases, leaving 7 bases between the germline ends. This CDR3 comprises 13 residues.

The table lists this clonotype with many counts. The V and J genes are TRBV24-1 and TRBJ2-1; possible D gene TRBD2, 7 bases. Between the trimmed V and J ends, which lost 1 base and 7 bases, there was a span of 19 bases. CDR3 length equals 17 residues. Per germline, CDR1 KGHDR and CDR2 SFDVKD. CDR3 in DNA: TGTGCCACCAGTGATTTACCAGGAAGGGGGAGGGAGAATGAGCAGTTCTTC. Residues: CATSDLPGRGRENEQFF.

The table lists this clonotype with many counts. V usage is TRBV6-1 and J usage is TRBJ1-1; 7 positions agree with TRBD1. The junction had 9 bases not matched to a gene; V was cut back by 5 bases and J by 3 bases. The CDR3 runs to 15 residues. Germline values: CDR1 MNHNS, CDR2 SASEGT. The CDR3 spells CASSPRARGDTEAFF. DNA for the CDR3: TGTGCCAGCAGTCCCCGGGCCAGGGGGGACACTGAAGCTTTCTTT.

In its sample, this clonotype was seen many times. The V call is TRBV20-1, the J call TRBJ1-2, with D perhaps matching TRBD1 (5 bases). V lost 5 bases, J lost 4 bases, and 8 bases lay in between. From germline, CDR1 is DFQATT and CDR2 SNEGSKA (reference sequence). The CDR3 is 11 residues long. The CDR3 is CSAGDVYGYTF. CDR3 DNA: TGCAGTGCTGGGGACGTCTATGGCTACACCTTC.

This clonotype was observed at least ten times. The CDR3 region is CASRGTGSGNTIYF. The CDR3 bases are TGTGCCAGCAGGGGGACAGGGAGCGGAAACACCATATATTTT. This rearrangement joins TRBV7-2 to TRBJ1-3, with TRBD1 matching over 9 bases. J gave up 4 bases and V 6 bases, and 4 bases lay outside the gene matches. This CDR3 contains 14 residues. Per germline, CDR1 SGHTA and CDR2 FQGNSA.

This clonotype came up many times. V and J are TRBV9 and TRBJ1-6; the match to TRBD1 covers 8 bases. Germline V gene data show CDR1 as SGDLS and CDR2 as YYNGEE. This CDR3 spans 13 amino acids. J gave up 14 bases and V 3 bases, and 7 bases lay outside the gene matches. CDR3 protein: CASSAGQGATLHF. Written as DNA, the CDR3 is TGTGCCAGCAGCGCAGGACAGGGCGCGACCCTCCACTTT.

This clonotype has at least ten counts. This chain joins TRBV10-3 and TRBJ2-7; 14 nucleotides align to TRBD2. The CDR3 length is 18 residues. Germline V gene data show CDR1 as ENHRY and CDR2 as SYGVKD. The V segment lost 0 bases and the J segment 5 bases; nucleotides outside the gene matches: 9. CDR3 nucleotides: TGTGCCATCAGTGAGTCTCCGGGACTAGCGGGAGTAGGCGACGAGCAGTACTTC. Translation gives CAISESPGLAGVGDEQYF.

This clonotype was seen a few times. The chain uses TRBV5-5 and TRBJ2-7, with 9 bases fitting TRBD1. With V trimmed by 4 bases and J by 7 bases, 9 bases remained unmatched. Germline CDR1 reads SGHKS; CDR2 reads YYEKEE (reference sequence). There are 14 residues in the CDR3. DNA for the CDR3: TGTGCCAGCAGCGACCGGGACAGGGCGCTGGAGCAGTACTTC. Amino acid sequence: CASSDRDRALEQYF.

This clonotype was seen at least ten times. The rearrangement joins TRBV6-4 to TRBJ2-3; D is undetermined. The CDR3 has 14 residues. V lost 4 bases, J lost 2 bases, and 10 bases lay in between. Germline loops: CDR1 MRHNA, CDR2 SNTAGT. CDR3 in DNA: TGTGCCAGCAGTGTGTCTCAATCCACAGATACGCAGTATTTT. Encoded protein: CASSVSQSTDTQYF.

This clonotype appeared many times. The chain uses TRBV5-1 and TRBJ1-1; D may be TRBD1 (5 bases). The CDR3 is 15 residues long. The V gene's germline CDR1 is SGHRS and CDR2 YFSETQ. Trimming stripped 4 bases from V and 0 bases from J, with 13 bases between. This CDR3 is CASSLGVGMNTEAFF. The CDR3 DNA sequence: TGCGCCAGCAGCCTGGGGGTGGGTATGAACACTGAAGCTTTCTTT.

This clonotype was counted many times. This rearrangement joins TRBV5-1 to TRBJ1-5, with D maybe TRBD1 (5 bases). CDR1 and CDR2 (germline): SGHRS, YFSETQ. Deletions cut 0 bases from V and 6 bases from J, with 13 bases between. This CDR3 comprises 15 residues. The chain's CDR3 is CASSLEGLLGQPQHF. As DNA, the CDR3 is TGCGCCAGCAGCTTGGAGGGACTATTGGGTCAGCCCCAGCATTTT.

This clonotype came up many times. V and J are TRBV29-1 and TRBJ1-1; D is undetermined. Trimming took off 3 bases at V and 12 bases at J, with 20 bases between the two ends. Germline V gives CDR1 SQVTM, CDR2 ANQGSEA. The CDR3 loop spans 13 amino acids. The CDR3 sequence is CSVDFQSEPESFF. In nucleotides, the CDR3 is TGCAGCGTTGATTTCCAGAGCGAGCCCGAATCTTTCTTT. The entire variable domain, with the rest obtained from reference TRBV29-1 and TRBJ1-1, is as follows: SAVISQKPSRDICQRGTSLTIQCQVDSQVTMMFWYRQQPGQSLTLIATANQGSEATYESGFVIDKFPISRPNLTFSTLTVSNMSPEDSSIYLCSVDFQSEPESFFGQGTRLTVV.

The sample holds many counts of this clonotype. The J gene is TRBJ2-5, the V gene TRBV6-6; tentatively, D is TRBD2 (6 bases). V lost 3 bases, J lost 2 bases, and 13 bases lay in between. CDR1 is MNHNY and CDR2 is SVGAGI in the germline V gene (reference sequence). The CDR3 consists of 15 residues. The CDR3 here is CASSYGGTAQETQYF. The CDR3, as DNA: TGTGCCAGCAGTTATGGGGGGACTGCTCAAGAGACCCAGTACTTC.

This clonotype was counted many times. The chain has TRBV10-3 and TRBJ2-3; TRBD2 matches 10 bases. The CDR3 totals 16 residues. J lost 0 bases, V lost 6 bases, and 6 bases had no gene match. The V gene's germline CDR1 is ENHRY and CDR2 SYGVKD. CDR3 amino acids: CAIRTTSGPSTDTQYF. Written as DNA, the CDR3 is TGTGCCATCAGGACGACTAGCGGGCCAAGCACAGATACGCAGTATTTT.

This clonotype was recorded many times. The chain has TRBV5-1 and TRBJ2-7; 8 nucleotides line up with TRBD1. Germline V gives CDR1 SGHRS, CDR2 YFSETQ. V lost 3 bases and J lost 5; bases outside the gene matches: 7. The CDR3 has 14 amino acids. The CDR3 here is CASSSGQGTHEQYF. The CDR3 nucleotides read TGCGCCAGCAGCTCCGGACAGGGCACCCACGAGCAGTACTTC.

This clonotype was recorded at least ten times. The rearrangement joins TRBV4-3 to TRBJ1-3; tentative D call: TRBD1 (5 bases). CDR3 length equals 16 residues. Germline V gives CDR1 LGHNA, CDR2 YSLEER. Trimming left V 0 bases short and J 2 bases short, with 11 bases between. The CDR3 bases are TGCGCCAGCAGCCAAGAAGCGCTGGGGCCTGGAAACACCATATATTTT. Translation: CASSQEALGPGNTIYF.

This clonotype was seen at least ten times. V usage is TRBV20-1 and J usage is TRBJ1-1; TRBD1 matches at 10 bases. The length of the CDR3 is 14 residues. CDR1 is DFQATT and CDR2 is SNEGSKA in the germline V gene (reference sequence). With 4 bases clipped from V and 3 bases from J, the junction kept 5 bases outside the gene matches. DNA of the CDR3: TGCAGTGCTATGACAGGGGGCGCGGACACTGAAGCTTTCTTT. Its protein is CSAMTGGADTEAFF.

This clonotype was observed at least ten times. The chain links TRBV6-4 to TRBJ2-1; perhaps TRBD2 as D (6 bases). V was shortened by 6 bases and J by 8 bases, with 14 bases between the two germline ends. CDR1 and CDR2 from the germline V gene are MRHNA and SNTAGT. The CDR3 spans 13 residues. This chain's CDR3 is CASSLSEGHEQFF. The CDR3 DNA sequence: TGTGCCAGCAGCCTATCGGAGGGCCATGAGCAGTTCTTC.

This clonotype has at least ten counts. V and J are TRBV11-2 and TRBJ2-1; 12 positions agree with TRBD1. CDR1 and CDR2 (germline): SGHAT, FQNNGV. The CDR3 has 17 amino acids. V gave up 6 bases and J gave up 2 bases; unmatched junction bases: 8. CDR3 nucleotides: TGTGCCAGCAGGGGACAGGGGGCGGTGGTCCCCTACAATGAGCAGTTCTTC. Encoded protein: CASRGQGAVVPYNEQFF.

About this clonotype itself: One end of the junction fails to match germline, which may point to a read error. In DNA, the CDR3 is TGTGTCAGCAGTGTCGAATGGGACAGGGATTCCTACGAGCATTACTTC. Translated: CVSSVEWDRDSYEHYF. The chain joins TRBV6-1 to TRBJ2-7; TRBD1 aligns across 9 bases. The germline CDR1 and CDR2 sequences are MNHNS and SASEGT. This CDR3 has 16 residues.

This clonotype was observed a few times. The J gene is TRBJ2-6, the V gene TRBV27; D is unresolved. Trimming cost V 6 bases and J 0 bases, with 12 bases left between them. The germline CDR1 and CDR2 sequences are MNHEY and SMNVEV (reference sequence). CDR3 length: 16 amino acids. CDR3 region: CASRSLDNSGANVLTF. CDR3 nucleotides: TGTGCCAGCAGATCCCTTGATAACTCTGGGGCCAACGTCCTGACTTTC.